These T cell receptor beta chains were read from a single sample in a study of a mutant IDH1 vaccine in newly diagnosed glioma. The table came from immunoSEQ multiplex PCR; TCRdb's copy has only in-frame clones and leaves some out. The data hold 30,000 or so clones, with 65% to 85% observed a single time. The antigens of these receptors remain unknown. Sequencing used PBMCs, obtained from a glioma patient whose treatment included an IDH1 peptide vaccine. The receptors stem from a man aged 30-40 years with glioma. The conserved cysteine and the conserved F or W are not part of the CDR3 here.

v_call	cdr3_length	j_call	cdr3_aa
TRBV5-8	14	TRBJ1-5	ASSLPTGWIVQPQH
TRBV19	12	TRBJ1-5	ASSIRDEGQPQH
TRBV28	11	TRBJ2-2	ASSILYTGELF
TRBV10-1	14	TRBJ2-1	ASTLLAGLSYNEQF
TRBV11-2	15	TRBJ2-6	ASRDVAGGAGANVLT
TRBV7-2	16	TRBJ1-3	ASSLALRWQSSGNTIY
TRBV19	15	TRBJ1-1	ASSSQGHIALNTEAF
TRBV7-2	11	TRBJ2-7	ASSLVLGYEQY
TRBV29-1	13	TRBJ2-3	SVEAVHSSTDTQY
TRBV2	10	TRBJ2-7	ASSGTGYEQY
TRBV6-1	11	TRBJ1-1	ASSEAGGGEAF
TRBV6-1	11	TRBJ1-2	ASISTGTYGYT
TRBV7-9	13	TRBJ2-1	ASSLPQAGPNEQF
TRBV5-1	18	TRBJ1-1	ASSPRTKGTGRGVNTEAF
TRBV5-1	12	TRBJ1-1	ASSLTQGNTEAF
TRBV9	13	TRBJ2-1	ASSVAGGGDYEQF
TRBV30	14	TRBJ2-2	AYSEGGGAYTGELF
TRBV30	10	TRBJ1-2	AWRKSADGYT
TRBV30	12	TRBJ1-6	AWSKTDYNSPLH
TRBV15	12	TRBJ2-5	ATSEGVSAETQY
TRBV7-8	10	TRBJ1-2	ASSLGPDGYT
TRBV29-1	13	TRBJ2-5	SVGLAGNPQETQY
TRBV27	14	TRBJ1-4	ASSRLGVSTNEKLF
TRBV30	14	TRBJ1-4	AWSVPPGQVNEKLF
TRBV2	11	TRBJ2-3	ASDRVRTDTQY
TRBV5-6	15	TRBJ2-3	ASSSYGTSGSTDTQY
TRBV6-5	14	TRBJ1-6	ASSYGSGTGNSPLH
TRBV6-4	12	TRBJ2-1	ASSDGTGGNEQF
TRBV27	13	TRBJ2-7	ASSLMEGASHEQY
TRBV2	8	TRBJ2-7	ASSGYEQY
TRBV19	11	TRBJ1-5	ASGQGRNQPQH
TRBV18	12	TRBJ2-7	ASSPWADSYEQY
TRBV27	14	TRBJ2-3	ASSFFLDGGTDTQY
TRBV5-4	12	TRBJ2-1	ASSLRAGNNEQF
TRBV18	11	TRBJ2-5	ASSKEGQETQY
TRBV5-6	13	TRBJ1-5	ASSLGAGRNQPQH
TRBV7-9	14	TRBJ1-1	ASSLTQWRLNTEAF
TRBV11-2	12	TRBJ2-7	ASSLVTGVYEQY
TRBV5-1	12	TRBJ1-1	ASSTEGGRAEAF